This record covers a single T cell receptor (beta chain). Under the authors' procedure: Reference gene primer amplification in the assay estimated nucleated cell counts. The data were produced by immunoSEQ multiplex PCR, yet TCRdb's version contains in-frame clones alone and is incomplete. That table gives V, J and clone size, and the DNA gave D and trimming. This sample has some 250,000 clones, with 70% to 85% found just once. The sample comes from a study of blood T cell repertoires in COVID-19. Looking at the study overall: Samples of COVID-19 (acute and convalescent) were obtained from the United States, Italy and Spain. The cDNA or gDNA used as material had been derived from T cells, B-cell-depleted T cells, or PBMCs.

Unmatched junction bases numbered 2, after V lost 6 bases and J lost 2 bases. The germline V gene encodes CDR1 SNHLY and CDR2 FYNNEI. This CDR3 has 14 amino acids. Sequenced input: peripheral blood. V and J are TRBV2 and TRBJ1-4; 8 bases fit TRBD1. The TCR originated in a woman over 75 with acute or convalescent COVID-19. The DNA of the CDR3 is TGTGCCAGCAGGACAGGGGTCACTAATGAAAAACTGTTTTTT. Its translation: CASRTGVTNEKLFF.